This entry describes one T cell receptor beta chain. The target antigen is unknown. The germline V gene encodes CDR1 SGHAT and CDR2 FQNNGV. The junction had 11 bases not matched to a gene; V was cut back by 5 bases and J by 8 bases. The CDR3 loop spans 14 amino acids. This sample was taken from a study of cytomegalovirus exposure and HLA in healthy donors. General observations from the study: V- and J-gene trimming of TCR beta was linked (in a later analysis) to a missense DCLRE1C variant. There were 160 or so TCR beta chains listed as cytomegalovirus-associated. As immune exposure information, only CMV serostatus was available.

PCR involved 60 Vbeta and 13 Jbeta primers. Clones were sequenced by immunoSEQ multiplex PCR, and TCRdb holds only the in-frame ones, with some missing. Among about 99,000 clones listed, over 75% were seen once. This TCR came from a man between 60 and 75 years old in good health and CMV-seropositive. Sequenced material: PBMCs. The chain employs TRBV11-2 and TRBJ1-2, with TRBD1 matching 7 bases. CDR3 residues: CASSHSRQGDGYTF. CDR3 coding DNA: TGTGCCAGCAGCCACTCACGACAGGGCGACGGCTACACCTTC.